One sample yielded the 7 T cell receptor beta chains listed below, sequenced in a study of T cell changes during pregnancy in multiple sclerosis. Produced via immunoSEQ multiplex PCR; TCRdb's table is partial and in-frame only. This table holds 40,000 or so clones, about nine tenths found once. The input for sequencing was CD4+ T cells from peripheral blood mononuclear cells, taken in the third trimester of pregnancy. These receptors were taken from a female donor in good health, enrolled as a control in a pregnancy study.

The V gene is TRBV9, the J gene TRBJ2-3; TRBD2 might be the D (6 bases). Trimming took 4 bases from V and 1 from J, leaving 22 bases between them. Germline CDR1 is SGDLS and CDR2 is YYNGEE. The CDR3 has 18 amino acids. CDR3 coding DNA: TGTGCCAGCAGCCCCGGGGAGGTGGGCGGGGCCCGCACAGATACGCAGTATTTT. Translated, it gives CASSPGEVGGARTDTQYF. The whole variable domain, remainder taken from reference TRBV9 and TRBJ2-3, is DSGVTQTPKHLITATGQRVTLRCSPRSGDLSVYWYQQSLDQGLQFLIQYYNGEERAKGNILERFSAQQFPDLHSELNLSSLELGDSALYFCASSPGEVGGARTDTQYFGPGTRLTVL.

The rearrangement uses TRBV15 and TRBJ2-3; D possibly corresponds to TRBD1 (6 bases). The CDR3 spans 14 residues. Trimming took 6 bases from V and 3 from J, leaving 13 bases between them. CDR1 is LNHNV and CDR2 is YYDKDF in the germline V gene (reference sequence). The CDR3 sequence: CATRIQGMTDTQYF. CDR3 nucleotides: TGTGCCACCAGAATACAGGGAATGACAGATACGCAGTATTTT.

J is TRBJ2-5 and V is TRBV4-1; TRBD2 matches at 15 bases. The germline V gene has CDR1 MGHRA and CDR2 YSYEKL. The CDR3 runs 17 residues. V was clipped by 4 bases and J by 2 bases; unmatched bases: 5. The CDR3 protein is CASSLQGTSGGQETQYF. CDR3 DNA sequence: TGCGCCAGCAGCCTCCAGGGGACTAGCGGGGGGCAAGAGACCCAGTACTTC.

DNA for the CDR3: TGTGCCAGCAGCTTGGTCCCCAGCGGGAGGGCCCGGGAGACCCAGTACTTC. Translating it yields CASSLVPSGRARETQYF. This chain joins TRBV5-4 and TRBJ2-5, with 10 nucleotides matching TRBD2. Germline lookup yields CDR1 SGHNT and CDR2 YYREEE (reference sequence). This CDR3 comprises 17 residues. The V segment lost 0 bases and the J segment 5 bases; nucleotides outside the gene matches: 10.

CDR3 sequence (DNA): TGTGCCAGCAGCGTCTCTAGCGGGAACAATGAGCAGTTCTTC. This sequence encodes CASSVSSGNNEQFF. V usage is TRBV7-3 and J usage is TRBJ2-1, with 9 bases matching TRBD2. Germline V gives CDR1 SGHTA, CDR2 FQGTGA. The CDR3 covers 14 residues. Unmatched junction bases numbered 4, after V lost 5 bases and J lost 5 bases.

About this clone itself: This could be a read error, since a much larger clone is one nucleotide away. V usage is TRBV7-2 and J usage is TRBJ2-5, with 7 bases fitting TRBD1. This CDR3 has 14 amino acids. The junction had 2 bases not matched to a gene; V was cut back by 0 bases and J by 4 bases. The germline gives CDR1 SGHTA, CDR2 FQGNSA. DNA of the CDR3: TGTGCCAGCAGCTTAGCACAGGGGCGAGAGACCCAGTACTTC. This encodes CASSLAQGRETQYF. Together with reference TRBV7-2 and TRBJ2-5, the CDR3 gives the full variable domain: GAGVSQSPSNKVTEKGKDVELRCDPISGHTALYWYRQSLGQGLEFLIYFQGNSAPDKSGLPSDRFSAERTGGSVSTLTIQRTQQEDSAVYLCASSLAQGRETQYFGPGTRLLVL.

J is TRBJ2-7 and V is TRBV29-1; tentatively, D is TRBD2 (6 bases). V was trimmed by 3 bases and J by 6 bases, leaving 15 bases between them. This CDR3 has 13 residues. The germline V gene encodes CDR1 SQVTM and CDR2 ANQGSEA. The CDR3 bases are TGCAGCGTTGAGGGGCCGGGGAGGCCCGAGCAGTACTTC. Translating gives CSVEGPGRPEQYF.